The 21 T cell receptor beta chains below were found in one sample sequenced in a study of shared clonotypes between healthy human individuals. CD45RO-negative cells were positively selected for CCR7, leaving out terminally differentiated effector memory CD45RA+ cells. Assay: immunoSEQ multiplex PCR; the TCRdb copy retains only in-frame clones and omits some. The data hold about 590,000 clones, with about 95% observed a single time. The sample was naive CD8+ T cells sorted from blood. Every receptor here comes from a woman aged 25 to 45 in good health.

The rearrangement uses TRBV9 and TRBJ1-2; TRBD1 matches 7 bases. The CDR3 sequence is 13 residues long. The germline V gene has CDR1 SGDLS and CDR2 YYNGEE. V dropped 3 bases and J dropped 4; count of bases not matched to a gene: 3. The CDR3 here is CASSGTGLYGYTF. DNA for the CDR3: TGTGCCAGCAGCGGGACAGGACTCTATGGCTACACCTTC.

J is TRBJ2-1 and V is TRBV28; TRBD2 agrees at 9 bases. There are 15 residues in the CDR3. Per germline, CDR1 MDHEN and CDR2 SYDVKM. The J segment lost 8 bases and the V segment lost 4 bases, leaving 9 bases of the junction unmatched. The CDR3 nucleotides read TGTGCCAGCAGTTCGGGACTAGCCCTGGACGATGAGCAGTTCTTC. This sequence encodes CASSSGLALDDEQFF.

The chain combines TRBV5-8 with TRBJ2-1, with 9 bases lining up with TRBD2. The CDR3 is 15 residues long. V dropped 3 bases and J dropped 8; count of bases not matched to a gene: 9. Germline V CDR1 and CDR2: SGHTS, YDEGEE. The chain's CDR3 is CASSSRGGPGDEQFF. DNA for the CDR3: TGTGCCAGCAGCTCGCGGGGGGGGCCGGGGGATGAGCAGTTCTTC.

J is TRBJ2-7 and V is TRBV7-9; 10 positions match TRBD2. The trim removed 5 bases at V and 4 bases at J, leaving 11 bases unmatched. The CDR3 runs to 16 residues. Per germline, CDR1 SEHNR and CDR2 FQNEAQ (reference sequence). This CDR3 is CASSRKAGLALYEQYF. For the CDR3, the DNA is TGTGCCAGCAGCAGAAAGGCGGGACTAGCGTTGTACGAGCAGTACTTC. Using reference TRBV7-9 and TRBJ2-7 for the parts outside the CDR3, the full variable domain is DTGVSQNPRHKITKRGQNVTFRCDPISEHNRLYWYRQTLGQGPEFLTYFQNEAQLEKSRLLSDRFSAERPKGSFSTLEIQRTEQGDSAMYLCASSRKAGLALYEQYFGPGTRLTVT.

The CDR3 loop reads CASSLGLGNSPLHF. CDR3 DNA sequence: TGTGCCAGCAGTTTAGGTCTCGGTAATTCACCCCTCCACTTT. The V call is TRBV27, the J call TRBJ1-6; D remains ambiguous. The CDR3 is 14 residues long. CDR1 is MNHEY and CDR2 is SMNVEV in the germline V gene (reference sequence). V lost 2 bases to trimming and J lost 6 bases, with 8 bases between them.

The V gene is TRBV9, the J gene TRBJ1-3, with D tentatively TRBD1 (6 bases). The V end was cut by 3 bases, the J end by 3 bases, with 16 bases between. The CDR3 spans 16 residues. Germline V lookup: CDR1 SGDLS, CDR2 YYNGEE. In nucleotides, the CDR3 is TGTGCCAGCAGCGAAGGTGGAGGGGGAGGTGGAAACACCATATATTTT. Translation gives CASSEGGGGGGNTIYF.

The chain combines TRBV28 with TRBJ1-2, with TRBD1 identical over 7 bases. Germline CDR1 MDHEN, CDR2 SYDVKM. The J segment lost 8 bases and the V segment lost 4 bases, leaving 13 bases of the junction unmatched. CDR3 length equals 15 residues. Written as DNA, the CDR3 is TGTGCCAGCAGTTCCGACAGGGAAGCCTGGTGGGGCTACACCTTC. Translating it yields CASSSDREAWWGYTF.

The genes are TRBV10-3 and TRBJ2-2; 7 bases line up with TRBD1. Germline-derived CDR1 and CDR2 are ENHRY and SYGVKD. This CDR3 region has 16 residues. Losses at the gene ends were 4 bases for V and 0 bases for J; bases not matched to a gene: 5. CDR3 sequence: CAISAGQESNTGELFF. CDR3 bases: TGTGCCATCAGTGCCGGACAGGAGTCGAACACCGGGGAGCTGTTTTTT.

J is TRBJ2-7 and V is TRBV6-5; D unresolved. Germline CDR1 is MNHEY and CDR2 is SVGAGI. This CDR3 is 15 amino acids long. Between the trimmed V and J ends, which lost 0 bases and 0 bases, there was a span of 9 bases. CDR3 sequence: CASSYSYDASYEQYF. The CDR3 DNA sequence: TGTGCCAGCAGTTACTCGTATGACGCCTCCTACGAGCAGTACTTC.

The chain has TRBV5-6 and TRBJ2-1, with 7 bases fitting TRBD2. With 4 bases clipped from V and 0 bases from J, the junction kept 10 bases outside the gene matches. The CDR3 length is 17 residues. In germline, CDR1 is SGHDT, CDR2 YYEEEE. CDR3 region: CASSLISGQDSYNEQFF. CDR3 sequence (DNA): TGTGCCAGCAGCCTAATTAGCGGGCAAGACTCCTACAATGAGCAGTTCTTC.

The V gene is TRBV7-9, the J gene TRBJ1-4; 11 nucleotides match TRBD1. Germline trimming cut 6 bases from V and 7 bases from J; bases unmatched to any gene: 4. The CDR3 totals 14 residues. CDR1 is SEHNR and CDR2 is FQNEAQ in the germline V gene (reference sequence). The CDR3 DNA sequence: TGTGCCAGCAGGGGGACAGGGGGAGGTGAAAAACTGTTTTTT. This translates into CASRGTGGGEKLFF.

The chain is built from TRBV29-1 and TRBJ2-7; 10 bases map to TRBD1. Trimming at V came to 2 bases and at J to 4 bases, leaving 8 bases not matched to a gene. Germline lookup yields CDR1 SQVTM and CDR2 ANQGSEA. The CDR3 has 15 residues. The CDR3 coding sequence is TGCAGCGTTGAACAGACCGGGACAGGGGATTACGAGCAGTACTTC. It specifies CSVEQTGTGDYEQYF.

This chain links TRBV10-1 with TRBJ1-1, with 11 bases matching TRBD1. V trimming: 10 bases; J trimming: 3 bases; junction bases outside the gene matches: 10. The length of the CDR3 is 15 residues. Germline V lookup: CDR1 WNHNN, CDR2 SYGVQD (reference sequence). The CDR3, as DNA: TGCGCCACCGGACAGGGGGCGAAGTCTTACACTGAAGCTTTCTTT. This codes for CATGQGAKSYTEAFF.

The chain couples TRBV5-1 to TRBJ2-7; TRBD1 matches at 7 bases. The CDR3 length is 13 residues. Germline assignment: CDR1 SGHRS and CDR2 YFSETQ. Unmatched junction bases numbered 6, after V lost 5 bases and J lost 4 bases. The CDR3 sequence: CASRPPGQYEQYF. The CDR3 nucleotides read TGCGCCAGCAGACCACCGGGACAGTACGAGCAGTACTTC.

The chain combines TRBV4-1 with TRBJ1-2; 8 bases are a match to TRBD1. V was pared by 3 bases and J by 3 bases, with 6 bases of the junction left unmatched. The CDR3 length is 15 residues. The V gene's germline CDR1 is MGHRA and CDR2 YSYEKL. The CDR3 sequence is CASSHGTGKDYGYTF. In nucleotides, the CDR3 is TGCGCCAGCAGCCACGGGACAGGAAAGGACTATGGCTACACCTTC.

The V and J genes are TRBV7-7 and TRBJ2-7; tentative D call: TRBD1 (5 bases). Per the germline V gene, CDR1 is SSHAT and CDR2 is FNYEAQ (reference sequence). The CDR3 totals 14 residues. Trimming cost V 5 bases and J 2 bases, with 13 bases left between them. As DNA, the CDR3 is TGTGCCAGCAGCCTAAAGGCAGGGACCTACGAGCAGTACTTC. It translates to CASSLKAGTYEQYF. The variable domain in full, with the rest retrieved from reference TRBV7-7 and TRBJ2-7, is GAGVSQSPRYKVTKRGQDVTLRCDPISSHATLYWYQQALGQGPEFLTYFNYEAQPDKSGLPSDRFSAERPEGSISTLTIQRTEQRDSAMYRCASSLKAGTYEQYFGPGTRLTVT.

The V and J genes are TRBV11-2 and TRBJ2-1; no clear D gene. The V end was cut by 0 bases, the J end by 0 bases, with 9 bases between. Germline lookup yields CDR1 SGHAT and CDR2 FQNNGV. This CDR3 has 16 residues. CDR3 region: CASSLETRSSYNEQFF. In nucleotides, the CDR3 is TGTGCCAGCAGCTTAGAGACGAGGAGCTCCTACAATGAGCAGTTCTTC.

Notes on this clone: Germline is not matched at one junction end, which may reflect a read error. V and J are TRBV6-6 and TRBJ2-1; D ambiguous. The CDR3 runs to 12 residues. The germline gives CDR1 MNHNY, CDR2 SVGAGI (reference sequence). The CDR3 spells CASSYSLADMLF. CDR3 in DNA: TGTGCCAGCAGTTACTCGTTGGCCGACATGCTCTTC.

The rearrangement joins TRBV28 to TRBJ2-3; D unclear. Per the germline V gene, CDR1 is MDHEN and CDR2 is SYDVKM. The CDR3 has 12 amino acids. The germline V and J ends were trimmed by 6 bases and 2 bases, with 6 bases remaining between them. The CDR3 is CASSPTTDTQYF. CDR3 in DNA: TGTGCCAGCAGCCCAACCACAGATACGCAGTATTTT.

Here the CDR3 DNA reads TGTGTCATACCGTGGGTTGGCACTGAAGCTTTCTTT. Encoded protein: CVIPWVGTEAFF. The chain uses TRBV2 and TRBJ1-1; D uncertain. Germline V lookup: CDR1 SNHLY, CDR2 FYNNEI. CDR3 length: 12 residues. Full variable domain (outside the CDR3, taken from reference TRBV2 and TRBJ1-1): EPEVTQTPSHQVTQMGQEVILRCVPISNHLYFYWYRQILGQKVEFLVSFYNNEISEKSEIFDDQFSVERPDGSNFTLKIRSTKLEDSAMYFCVIPWVGTEAFFGQGTRLTVV.

CDR3 sequence: CASRAHRGTDYGYTF. The CDR3 DNA reads TGTGCCAGCCGCGCTCACCGAGGGACCGACTATGGCTACACCTTC. This chain connects TRBV13 to TRBJ1-2; tentative D call: TRBD1 (5 bases). Deletions cut 8 bases from V and 3 bases from J, with 19 bases between. The CDR3 contains 15 residues. CDR1 and CDR2 from the germline V gene are PRHDT and FYEKMQ (reference sequence). The variable domain in full, with the rest retrieved from reference TRBV13 and TRBJ1-2, is AAGVIQSPRHLIKEKRETATLKCYPIPRHDTVYWYQQGPGQDPQFLISFYEKMQSDKGSIPDRFSAQQFSDYHSELNMSSLELGDSALYFCASRAHRGTDYGYTFGSGTRLTVV.